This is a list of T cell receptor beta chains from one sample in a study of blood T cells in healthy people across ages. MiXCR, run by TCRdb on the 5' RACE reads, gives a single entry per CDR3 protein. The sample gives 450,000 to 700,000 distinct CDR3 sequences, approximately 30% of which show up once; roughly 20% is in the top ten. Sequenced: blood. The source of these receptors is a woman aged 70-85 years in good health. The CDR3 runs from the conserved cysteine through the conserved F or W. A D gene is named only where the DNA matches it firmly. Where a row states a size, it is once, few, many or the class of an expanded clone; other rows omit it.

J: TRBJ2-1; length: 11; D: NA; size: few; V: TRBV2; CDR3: CATTGTYEQFF; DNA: TGTGCCACTACTGGGACCTATGAGCAGTTCTTC
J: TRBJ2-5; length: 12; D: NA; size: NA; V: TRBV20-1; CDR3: CSATQTDSAQYF; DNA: TGCAGTGCTACCCAGACAGATTCGGCCCAGTACTTC
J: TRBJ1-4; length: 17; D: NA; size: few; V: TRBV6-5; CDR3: CASSYSLVGGTNEKLFF; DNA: TGTGCCAGCAGTTACTCCCTTGTTGGGGGAACTAATGAAAAACTGTTTTTT
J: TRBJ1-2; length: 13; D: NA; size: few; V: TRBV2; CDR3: CASVGRTKGGYTF; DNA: TGTGCCAGCGTCGGCAGGACCAAAGGGGGCTACACCTTC
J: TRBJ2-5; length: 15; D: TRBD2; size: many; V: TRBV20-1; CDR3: CSARGGTSGPGSQYF; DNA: TGCAGTGCTAGAGGGGGGACTAGCGGACCTGGATCCCAGTACTTC
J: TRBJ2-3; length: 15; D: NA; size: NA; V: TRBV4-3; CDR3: CASSQDFTSTDTQYF; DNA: TGCGCCAGCAGCCAAGACTTCACGAGCACAGATACGCAGTATTTT
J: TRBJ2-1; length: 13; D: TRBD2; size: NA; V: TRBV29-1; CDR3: CSGWDPPGGEQFF; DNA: TGCAGCGGCTGGGACCCCCCGGGAGGTGAGCAGTTCTTC
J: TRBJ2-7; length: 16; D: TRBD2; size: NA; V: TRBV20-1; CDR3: CSAQLPSGGPFNEQYF; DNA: TGCAGTGCTCAACTTCCAAGCGGGGGGCCATTTAACGAGCAGTACTTC
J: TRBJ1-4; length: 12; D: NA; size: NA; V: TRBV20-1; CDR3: CSARKRNEKLFF; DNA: TGCAGTGCTCGCAAAAGGAATGAAAAACTGTTTTTT
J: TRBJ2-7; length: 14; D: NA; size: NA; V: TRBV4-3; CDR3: CASSQGPLSYEQYF; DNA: TGCGCCAGCAGCCAAGGACCGTTGTCCTACGAGCAGTACTTC
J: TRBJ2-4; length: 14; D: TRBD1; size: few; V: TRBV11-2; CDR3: CASSSRTGNNIQYF; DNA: TGTGCCAGCAGCTCTAGGACAGGAAATAACATTCAGTACTTC
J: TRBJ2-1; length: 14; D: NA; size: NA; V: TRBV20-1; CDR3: CSAVRGVAYNEQFF; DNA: TGTAGTGCTGTCAGGGGGGTCGCCTACAATGAGCAGTTCTTC
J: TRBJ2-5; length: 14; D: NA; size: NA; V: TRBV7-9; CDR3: CASSPRTAWETQYF; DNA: TGTGCCAGCAGCCCTAGGACCGCTTGGGAGACCCAGTACTTC
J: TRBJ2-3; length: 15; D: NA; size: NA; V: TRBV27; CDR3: CASSLSGVFADTQYF; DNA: TGTGCCAGCAGTTTATCAGGGGTTTTCGCAGATACGCAGTATTTT
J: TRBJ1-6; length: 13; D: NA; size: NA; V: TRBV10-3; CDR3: CATRTEINSPFHF; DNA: TGTGCCACACGGACAGAAATTAATTCACCCTTCCACTTT
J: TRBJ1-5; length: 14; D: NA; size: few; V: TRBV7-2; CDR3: CASSLDGPRSPQHF; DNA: TGTGCCAGCAGCTTAGACGGGCCTAGGTCGCCCCAGCATTTT
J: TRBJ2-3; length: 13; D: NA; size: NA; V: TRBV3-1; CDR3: CASSSGQADTQYF; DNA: TGTGCCAGCAGCTCGGGCCAGGCAGATACGCAGTATTTT
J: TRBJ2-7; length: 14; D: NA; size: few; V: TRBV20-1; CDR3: CSARDLTDNYEQYF; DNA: TGCAGTGCTAGAGATCTAACGGACAACTACGAGCAGTACTTC
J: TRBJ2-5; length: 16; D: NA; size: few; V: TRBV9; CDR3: CASSVGAGILQETQYF; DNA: TGTGCCAGCAGCGTTGGTGCCGGTATACTACAAGAGACCCAGTACTTC
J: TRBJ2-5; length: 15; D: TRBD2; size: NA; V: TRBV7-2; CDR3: CASSVSSGDRETQYF; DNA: TGTGCCAGCAGCGTTTCTAGCGGGGATCGAGAGACCCAGTACTTC
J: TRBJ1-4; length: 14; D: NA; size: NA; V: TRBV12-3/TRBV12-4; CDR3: CASRPGATNEKLFF; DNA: TGTGCCAGCAGGCCGGGCGCAACTAATGAAAAACTGTTTTTT
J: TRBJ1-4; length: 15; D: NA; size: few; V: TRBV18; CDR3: CASSRSAGTNEKLFF; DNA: TGTGCCAGCTCAAGGTCGGCAGGTACTAATGAAAAACTGTTTTTT
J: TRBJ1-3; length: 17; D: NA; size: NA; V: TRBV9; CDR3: CASSVVGNQYSGNTIYF; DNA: TGTGCCAGCAGCGTAGTTGGGAACCAGTACTCTGGAAACACCATATATTTT
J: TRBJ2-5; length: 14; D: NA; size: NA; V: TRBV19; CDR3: CATAPTGVLETQYF; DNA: TGTGCCACCGCCCCTACAGGAGTATTAGAGACCCAGTACTTC
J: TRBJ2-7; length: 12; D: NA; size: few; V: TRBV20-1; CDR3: CSFLLQSYEQYF; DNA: TGCAGTTTCCTCCTACAGTCCTACGAGCAGTACTTC
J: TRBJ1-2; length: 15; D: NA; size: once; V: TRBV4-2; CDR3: CASSQDPADNYGYTF; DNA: TGTGCCAGCAGCCAAGATCCCGCAGACAACTATGGCTACACCTTC
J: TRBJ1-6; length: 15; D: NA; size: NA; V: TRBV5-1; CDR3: CASSLTGTNTSPLHF; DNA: TGCGCCAGCAGCTTGACCGGGACGAACACCTCACCCCTCCACTTT
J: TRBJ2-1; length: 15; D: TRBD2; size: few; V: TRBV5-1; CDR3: CASSLIQGGIDEQFF; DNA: TGCGCCAGCAGCTTGATTCAGGGAGGGATCGATGAGCAGTTCTTC
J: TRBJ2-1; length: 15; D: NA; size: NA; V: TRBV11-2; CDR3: CASSLRTARVDEQFF; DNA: TGTGCCAGCAGCCTTCGGACAGCCAGAGTCGATGAGCAGTTCTTC
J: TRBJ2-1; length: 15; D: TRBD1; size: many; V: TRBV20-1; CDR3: CSARIQGAIGGEQFF; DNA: TGCAGTGCTAGGATACAGGGGGCGATCGGTGGTGAGCAGTTCTTC
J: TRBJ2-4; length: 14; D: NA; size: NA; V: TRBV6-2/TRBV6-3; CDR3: CASSYVGALGNQYF; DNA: TGTGCCAGCAGTTATGTAGGGGCGCTGGGGAATCAGTACTTC
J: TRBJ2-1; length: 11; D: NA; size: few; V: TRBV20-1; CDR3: CSARITVEQFF; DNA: TGCAGTGCTAGAATTACAGTTGAGCAGTTCTTC
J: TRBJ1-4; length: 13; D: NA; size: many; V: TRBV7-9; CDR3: CASSLFGDEKLFF; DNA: TGTGCCAGCAGCTTATTCGGGGATGAAAAACTGTTTTTT
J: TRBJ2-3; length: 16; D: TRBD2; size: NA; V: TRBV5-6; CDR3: CASSLPGGGSTDTQYF; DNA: TGTGCCAGCAGCCTACCGGGAGGGGGTAGCACAGATACGCAGTATTTT
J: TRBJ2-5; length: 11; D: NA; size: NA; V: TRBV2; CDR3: CASTRSETQYF; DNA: TGTGCCAGCACCCGCTCGGAGACCCAGTACTTC
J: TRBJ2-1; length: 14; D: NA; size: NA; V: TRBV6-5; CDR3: CASSSPEGYNEQFF; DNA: TGTGCCAGCAGTTCCCCGGAGGGATACAATGAGCAGTTCTTC
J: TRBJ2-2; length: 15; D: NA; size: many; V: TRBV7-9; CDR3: CAGVLWDTYTGELFF; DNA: TGTGCCGGTGTTCTCTGGGACACTTACACCGGGGAGCTGTTTTTT
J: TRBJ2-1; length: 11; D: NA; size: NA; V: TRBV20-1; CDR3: CSASGDNEQFF; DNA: TGCAGTGCTAGCGGAGACAATGAGCAGTTCTTC
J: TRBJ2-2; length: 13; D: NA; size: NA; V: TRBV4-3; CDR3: CASSQDSYGELFF; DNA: TGCGCCAGCAGCCAAGATTCGTACGGGGAGCTGTTTTTT
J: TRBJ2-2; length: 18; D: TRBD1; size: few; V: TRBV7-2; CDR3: CASSLGRDRGRHTGELFF; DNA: TGTGCCAGCAGCCTCGGTAGGGACAGGGGGCGCCACACCGGGGAGCTGTTTTTT
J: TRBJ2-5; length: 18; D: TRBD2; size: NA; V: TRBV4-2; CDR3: CASSQDRTSGGGEETQYF; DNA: TGTGCCAGCAGCCAAGATAGGACTAGCGGGGGAGGGGAAGAGACCCAGTACTTC
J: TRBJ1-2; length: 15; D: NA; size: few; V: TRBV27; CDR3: CASSLKAVTNYGYTF; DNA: TGTGCCAGCAGTTTAAAGGCAGTTACTAACTATGGCTACACCTTC
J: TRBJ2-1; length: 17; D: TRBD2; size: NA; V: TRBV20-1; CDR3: CSARDPRLAGTHNEQFF; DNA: TGCAGTGCTAGAGACCCTAGACTAGCGGGGACTCACAATGAGCAGTTCTTC
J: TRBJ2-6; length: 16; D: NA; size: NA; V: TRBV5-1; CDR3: CASRGGQLSGANVLTF; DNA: TGCGCCAGCAGGGGGGGCCAACTGTCTGGGGCCAACGTCCTGACTTTC
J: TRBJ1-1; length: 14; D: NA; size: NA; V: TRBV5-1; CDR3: CASSLVQAEIEAFF; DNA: TGCGCCAGCAGCTTGGTACAGGCGGAGATTGAAGCTTTCTTT
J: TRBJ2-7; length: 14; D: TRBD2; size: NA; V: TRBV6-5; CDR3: CASSSSGGYYEQYF; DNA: TGTGCCAGCAGTTCTAGCGGGGGGTACTACGAGCAGTACTTC
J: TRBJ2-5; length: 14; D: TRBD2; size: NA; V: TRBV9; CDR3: CASSVQSGEETQYF; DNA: TGTGCCAGCAGCGTGCAAAGCGGGGAAGAGACCCAGTACTTC
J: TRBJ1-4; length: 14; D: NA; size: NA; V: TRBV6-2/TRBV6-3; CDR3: CASRRPTQGEKLFF; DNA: TGTGCCAGCAGGCGCCCAACACAGGGTGAAAAACTGTTTTTT
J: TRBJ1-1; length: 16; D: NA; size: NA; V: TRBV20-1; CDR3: CSARAQTTRGNTEAFF; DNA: TGCAGTGCTAGAGCCCAAACGACCCGGGGGAACACTGAAGCTTTCTTT
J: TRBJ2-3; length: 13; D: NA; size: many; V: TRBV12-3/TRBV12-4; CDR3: CASSFPGTDTQYF; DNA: TGTGCCAGCAGTTTCCCTGGCACAGATACGCAGTATTTT
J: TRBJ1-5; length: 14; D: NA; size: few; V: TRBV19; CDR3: CASSRPEGNQPQHF; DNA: TGTGCCAGTAGTAGACCGGAGGGGAATCAGCCCCAGCATTTT
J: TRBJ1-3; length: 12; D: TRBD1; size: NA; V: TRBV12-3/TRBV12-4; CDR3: CASSQDRGTIYF; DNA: TGTGCCAGCAGTCAAGACAGGGGCACCATATATTTT
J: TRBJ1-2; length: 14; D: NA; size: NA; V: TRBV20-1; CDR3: CSARDGRGVGGYTF; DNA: TGCAGTGCTAGAGATGGGAGGGGAGTGGGGGGCTACACCTTC
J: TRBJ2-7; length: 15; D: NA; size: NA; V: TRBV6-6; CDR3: CASKHGAGGFYEQYF; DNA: TGTGCCAGCAAGCATGGGGCGGGCGGATTCTACGAGCAGTACTTC
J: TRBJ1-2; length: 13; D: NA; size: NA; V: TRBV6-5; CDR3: CASSSGPFYGYTF; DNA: TGTGCCAGCAGCTCCGGACCCTTCTATGGCTACACCTTC
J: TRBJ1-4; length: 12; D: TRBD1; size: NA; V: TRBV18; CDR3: CASSPLGQGLFF; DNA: TGTGCCAGCTCACCCCTGGGACAGGGGCTGTTTTTT
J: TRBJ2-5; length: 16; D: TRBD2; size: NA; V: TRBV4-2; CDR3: CASSQDAAGLAETQYF; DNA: TGTGCCAGCAGCCAAGATGCTGCGGGACTAGCTGAGACCCAGTACTTC
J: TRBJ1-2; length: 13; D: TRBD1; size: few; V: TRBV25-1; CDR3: CASSETGAFGYTF; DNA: TGTGCCAGCAGTGAAACAGGGGCGTTTGGCTACACCTTC
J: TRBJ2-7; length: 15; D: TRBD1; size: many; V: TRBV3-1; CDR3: CASSQSGTAHYEQYF; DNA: TGTGCCAGCAGCCAATCAGGGACAGCTCACTACGAGCAGTACTTC